This T cell receptor beta chain was found in a study of post-analysis software for immune sequencing data. cDNA libraries of TCR beta carried unique molecular identifiers. TCRdb fed the PCR reads into MiXCR, producing one record per CDR3 protein. The sample carries roughly 160,000 distinct CDR3 sequences, around 34% recorded once. V lost 2 bases to trimming and J lost 7 bases; unmatched junction nucleotides: 5. Germline values: CDR1 SEHNR, CDR2 FQNEAQ (reference sequence). This CDR3 region has 15 residues. This sequence joins TRBV7-9 and TRBJ2-1; 10 bases align to TRBD2. The source material was blood, sampled after autologous hematopoietic stem cell transplantation. The sequence came from a girl under 18 with multiple sclerosis. The CDR3 DNA reads TGTGCCAGCAGCTTACAACTAGCGGGAACTAATGAGCAGTTCTTC. Residues: CASSLQLAGTNEQFF. Based on the CDR3 plus reference TRBV7-9 and TRBJ2-1, the full variable domain is DTGVSQNPRHKITKRGQNVTFRCDPISEHNRLYWYRQTLGQGPEFLTYFQNEAQLEKSRLLSDRFSAERPKGSFSTLEIQRTEQGDSAMYLCASSLQLAGTNEQFFGPGTRLTVL.